This T cell receptor beta chain came from a study of blood T cell repertoires in COVID-19 (dated by TCRdb to 2020 to 2022). Regarding the study in general: Samples from collaborators originated in the United States, Italy and Spain and spanned both the acute and convalescent phases of COVID-19. The repertoires were released in a freely available public database meant as a resource for research on the immune response to SARS-CoV-2. Sample metadata almost always included a de-identified subject ID, COVID-19 status, age in years and sex. The prospective study material was composed of cDNA or gDNA derived from T cells, B-cell-depleted T cells, or PBMCs. Samples came from the ongoing ImmuneRACE study (first 160 participants) plus 1,254 subjects from 6 global collaborators. Subjects who had been exposed to COVID-19, were actively infected with it, or had recovered from it provided the deeply sampled blood TCRbeta repertoires that made up the dataset. HLA class I and class II types, where available, came from metadata supplied by the sample provider rather than from assay-based typing.

The immunoSEQ Assay, a bias-controlled multiplex PCR, was used to amplify TCRbeta CDR3 regions from genomic DNA. Per the authors' processing: Within the assay, amplification of reference gene primers was used to estimate how many nucleated cells each sample contained. Sequence reads were collapsed and filtered to measure the absolute abundance of every unique TCRbeta CDR3 rearrangement. For each sample, productive Simpson clonality was calculated by taking the square root of Simpson's diversity index across productive rearrangements. TCRdb's version of the immuneACCESS table is confined to in-frame rearrangements and falls short of the full clone set. An unresolved V gene accounts for under half of the shortfall where checked; the remainder is of unknown origin. From that table come the V and J calls and clone size; the DNA was used to work out D and trimming. Across this sample there are over 150,000 clones, with 80% to 85% seen only once. The top ten constitute 8% to 9.5% of the sample.

Germline trimming: 1 base from V, 9 bases from J; junction bases outside gene matches: 9. Per the germline V gene, LGHNA is the CDR1 and YSLEER is the CDR2. From its cysteine to its phenylalanine, the CDR3 spans 16 amino acids. The entry retains the CDR3 DNA only, 48 bases that are in frame from base 1. The collaborating institutions used their own protocols to collect whole blood in K2EDTA tubes. For TCRbeta analysis, collaborator samples were shipped as frozen whole blood, as isolated PBMCs, or as DNA extracted from either sample type. Notes on this clone: This clone's antigen is unknown. No qualities accompany the bases; no much larger clone lies one base away.

The paper as a whole reports these results and caveats: Clinical and demographic metadata were provided uncurated, with the amount varying by source and participant.

Here the chain combines TRBV4-3 and TRBJ1-6; TRBD1 fits 7 bases in the junction. The TCR was taken from a woman aged 80 or over with active or convalescent COVID-19. The specimen was peripheral blood. CDR3 sequence: CASSQVRGTGVSPLHF. In nucleotides, the sequence is TGCGCCAGCAGCCAAGTAAGAGGAACAGGGGTTTCACCCCTCCACTTT.